This T cell receptor beta chain was found in a study of Ad26.COV2.S vaccination and SARS-CoV-2 variants. Treatment in this sample: about 20 received Ad26.COV2.S at low or high dose, single or two shots; five or six received placebo; per-sample allocation not given. Repertoires come from day 63 after the first vaccine or placebo injection. V gave up 5 bases and J gave up 7 bases; unmatched junction bases: 10. The CDR3 is made up of 14 amino acids. Germline V gene data show CDR1 as SGHTA and CDR2 as FQGTGA. The repertoire was sequenced with immunoSEQ multiplex PCR; TCRdb's copy has only in-frame clones and lacks some. The profile shows about 320,000 clones, 85% of them singletons.

This rearrangement joins TRBV7-3 to TRBJ2-7, with 8 bases fitting TRBD2. Specimen: peripheral blood, collected in a trial of Ad26.COV2.S vaccine versus placebo. This TCR was recovered from a person aged 18 to 65 who received the Ad26.COV2.S COVID-19 vaccine or a placebo. The DNA of the CDR3 is TGTGCCAGCAGCCCAGGCGGGGGGAGGAGTGAGCAGTACTTC. It is translated as CASSPGGGRSEQYF.